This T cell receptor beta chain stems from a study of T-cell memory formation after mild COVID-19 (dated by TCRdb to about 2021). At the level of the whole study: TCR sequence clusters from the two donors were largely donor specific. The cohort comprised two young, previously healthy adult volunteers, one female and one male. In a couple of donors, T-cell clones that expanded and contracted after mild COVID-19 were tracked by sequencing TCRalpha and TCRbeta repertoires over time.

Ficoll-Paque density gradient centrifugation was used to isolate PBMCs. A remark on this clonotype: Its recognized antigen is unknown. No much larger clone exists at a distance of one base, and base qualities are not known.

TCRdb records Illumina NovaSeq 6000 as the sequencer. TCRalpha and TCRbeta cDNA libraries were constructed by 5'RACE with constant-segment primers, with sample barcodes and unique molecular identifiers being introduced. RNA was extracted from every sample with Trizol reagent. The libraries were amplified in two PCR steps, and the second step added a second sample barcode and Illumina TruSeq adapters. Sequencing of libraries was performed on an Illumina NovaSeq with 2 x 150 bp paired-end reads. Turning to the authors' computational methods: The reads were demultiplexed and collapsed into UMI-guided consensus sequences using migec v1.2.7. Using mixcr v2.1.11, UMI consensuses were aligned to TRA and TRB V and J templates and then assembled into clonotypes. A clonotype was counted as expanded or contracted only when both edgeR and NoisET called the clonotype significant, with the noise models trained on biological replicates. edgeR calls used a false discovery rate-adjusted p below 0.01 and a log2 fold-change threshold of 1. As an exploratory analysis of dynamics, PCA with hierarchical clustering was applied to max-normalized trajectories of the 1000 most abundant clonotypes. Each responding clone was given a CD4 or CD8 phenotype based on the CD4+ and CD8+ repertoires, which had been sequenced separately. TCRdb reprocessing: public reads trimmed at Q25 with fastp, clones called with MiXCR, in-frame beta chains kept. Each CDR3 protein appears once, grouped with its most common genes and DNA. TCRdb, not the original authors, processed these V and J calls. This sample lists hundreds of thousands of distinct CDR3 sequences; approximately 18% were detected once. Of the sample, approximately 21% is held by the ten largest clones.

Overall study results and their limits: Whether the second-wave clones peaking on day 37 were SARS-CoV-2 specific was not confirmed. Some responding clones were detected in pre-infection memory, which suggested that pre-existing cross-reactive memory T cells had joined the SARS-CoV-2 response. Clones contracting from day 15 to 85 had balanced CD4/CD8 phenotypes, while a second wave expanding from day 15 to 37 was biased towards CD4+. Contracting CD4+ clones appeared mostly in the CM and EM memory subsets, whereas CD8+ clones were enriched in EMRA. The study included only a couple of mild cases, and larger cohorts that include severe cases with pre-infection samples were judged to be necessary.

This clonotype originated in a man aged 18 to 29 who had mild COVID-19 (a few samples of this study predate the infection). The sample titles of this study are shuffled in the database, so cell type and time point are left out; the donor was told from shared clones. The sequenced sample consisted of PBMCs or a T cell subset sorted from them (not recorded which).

This receptor has the CDR3 CASSQFPGEQYV. In nucleotide form, the sequence is TGTGCCAGCAGCCAATTCCCAGGGGAGCAGTACGTC. The rearrangement joined TRBV3-1 to TRBJ2-7, with a tentative D gene TRBD1 over 5 matching bases. The CDR3 contains 12 residues, cysteine and valine counted. The sequence is cut down to CDR3 DNA, 36 bases in frame from base 1. CDR1 LGHDT and CDR2 YNNKEL were looked up in the germline V gene (reference sequence). V drops 2 bases and J drops 7 bases, leaving 9 bases in between.